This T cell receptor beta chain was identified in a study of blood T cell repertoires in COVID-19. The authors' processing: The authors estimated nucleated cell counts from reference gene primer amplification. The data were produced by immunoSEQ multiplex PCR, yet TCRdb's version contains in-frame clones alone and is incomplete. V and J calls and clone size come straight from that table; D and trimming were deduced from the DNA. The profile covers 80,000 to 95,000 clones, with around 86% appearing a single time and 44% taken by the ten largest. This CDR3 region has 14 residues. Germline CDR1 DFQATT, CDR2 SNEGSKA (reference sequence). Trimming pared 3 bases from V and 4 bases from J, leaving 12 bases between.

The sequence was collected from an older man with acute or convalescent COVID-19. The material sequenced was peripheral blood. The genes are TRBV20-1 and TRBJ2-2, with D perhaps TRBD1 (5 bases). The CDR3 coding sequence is TGCAGTGCTAGTAAAGGGGTCAGCACCGGGGAGCTGTTTTTT. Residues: CSASKGVSTGELFF.